This record looks at one TCR beta chain sequence and its context. The target antigen is unknown. The sample comes from a study of vaccination and CD4 T cells after COVID-19. Study information: Convalescent individuals exhibited SARS-CoV-2 positivity on nasal swab PCR, with nine mild and one severe presentation. Each control culture was treated with a CEFX pool, an HIV-1 Nef pool, or no peptide.

Sequenced with the Oncomine TCR Beta short-read assay was DNA taken from cultured CD4+ T cells. Genomic DNA extraction was carried out from cultured CD4+ T cells. TCRdb used MiXCR to reprocess the PCR reads, holding one entry per CDR3 protein. The sample comprises around 21,000 distinct CDR3 sequences, roughly three fifths of which are singletons, and about 9.4% rests with the top ten. The CDR3 contains 11 residues. Treatment given: roughly ten-day PBMC culture with coronavirus spike peptide pools or control peptides (ViraFEST assay). The clonotype comes from a human donor who had recovered from COVID-19. The material sequenced was CD4+ T cells from blood, cultured in vitro. This sequence joins TRBV12-3 or TRBV12-4 and TRBJ1-1; D is undetermined. CDR3 region: CATVGTREAFF. CDR3 DNA sequence: TGTGCTACCGTAGGAACCAGAGAAGCTTTCTTT.